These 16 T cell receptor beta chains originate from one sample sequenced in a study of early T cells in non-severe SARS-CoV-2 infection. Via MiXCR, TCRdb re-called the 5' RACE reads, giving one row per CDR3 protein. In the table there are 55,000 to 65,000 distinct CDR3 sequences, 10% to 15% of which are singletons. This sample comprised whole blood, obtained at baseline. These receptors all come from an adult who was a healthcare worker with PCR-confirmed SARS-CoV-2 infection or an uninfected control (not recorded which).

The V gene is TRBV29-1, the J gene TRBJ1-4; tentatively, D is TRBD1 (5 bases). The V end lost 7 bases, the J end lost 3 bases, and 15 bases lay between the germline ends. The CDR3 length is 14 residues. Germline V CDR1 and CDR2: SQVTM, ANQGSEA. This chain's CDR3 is CSARGGAPNEKLFF. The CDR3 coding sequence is TGCAGCGCCCGCGGAGGGGCCCCTAATGAAAAACTGTTTTTT.

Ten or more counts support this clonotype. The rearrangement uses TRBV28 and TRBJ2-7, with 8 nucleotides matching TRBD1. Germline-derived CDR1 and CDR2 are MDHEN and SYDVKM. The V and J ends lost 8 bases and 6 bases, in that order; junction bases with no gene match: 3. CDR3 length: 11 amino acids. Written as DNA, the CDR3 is TGTGCCAGCTTGACAGGGGCCGAGCAGTACTTC. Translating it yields CASLTGAEQYF.

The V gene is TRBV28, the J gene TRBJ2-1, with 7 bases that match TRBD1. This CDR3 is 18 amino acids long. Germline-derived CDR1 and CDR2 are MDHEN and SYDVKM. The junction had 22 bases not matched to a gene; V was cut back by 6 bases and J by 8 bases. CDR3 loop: CASRPIPGQTPFVDEQFF. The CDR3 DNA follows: TGTGCCAGCAGACCGATCCCGGGACAGACGCCTTTTGTGGATGAGCAGTTCTTC.

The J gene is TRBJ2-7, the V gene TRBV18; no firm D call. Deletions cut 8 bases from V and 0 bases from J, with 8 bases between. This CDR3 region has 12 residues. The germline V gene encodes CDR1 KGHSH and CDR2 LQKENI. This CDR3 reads CASLYSSYEQYF. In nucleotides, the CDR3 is TGTGCCAGCCTCTATAGCTCCTACGAGCAGTACTTC.

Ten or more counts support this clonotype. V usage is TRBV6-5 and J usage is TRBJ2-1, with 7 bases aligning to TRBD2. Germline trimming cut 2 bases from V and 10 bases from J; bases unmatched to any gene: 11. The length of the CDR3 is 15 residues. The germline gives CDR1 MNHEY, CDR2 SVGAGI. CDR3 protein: CASSYRLAAAMEQFF. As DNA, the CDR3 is TGTGCCAGCAGTTACCGACTAGCTGCCGCTATGGAGCAGTTCTTC.

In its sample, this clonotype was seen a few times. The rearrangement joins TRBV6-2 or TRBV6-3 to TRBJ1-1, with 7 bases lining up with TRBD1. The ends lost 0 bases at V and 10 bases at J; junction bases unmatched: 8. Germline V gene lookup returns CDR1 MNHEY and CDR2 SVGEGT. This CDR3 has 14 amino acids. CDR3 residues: CASSYSTGMRSAFF. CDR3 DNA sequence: TGTGCCAGCAGTTACTCGACAGGGATGAGATCAGCTTTCTTT.

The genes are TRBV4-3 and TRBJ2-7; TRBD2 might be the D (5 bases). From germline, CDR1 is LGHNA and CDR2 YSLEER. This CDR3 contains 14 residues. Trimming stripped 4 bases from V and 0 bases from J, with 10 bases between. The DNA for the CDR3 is TGCGCCAGCAGCCGAGGGAGTTTCTCCTACGAGCAGTACTTC. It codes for CASSRGSFSYEQYF.

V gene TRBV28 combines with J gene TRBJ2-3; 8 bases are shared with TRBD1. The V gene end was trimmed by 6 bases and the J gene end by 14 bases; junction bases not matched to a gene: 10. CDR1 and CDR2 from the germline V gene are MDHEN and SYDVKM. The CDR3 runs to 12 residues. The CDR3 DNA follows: TGTGCCAGCAGGACAGGGGACCAGCGGCCGTATTTT. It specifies CASRTGDQRPYF.

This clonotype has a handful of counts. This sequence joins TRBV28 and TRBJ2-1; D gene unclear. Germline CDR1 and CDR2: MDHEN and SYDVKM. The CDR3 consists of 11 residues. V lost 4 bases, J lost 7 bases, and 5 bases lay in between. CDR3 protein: CASSSLNEQFF. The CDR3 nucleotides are TGTGCCAGCAGTTCCCTGAATGAGCAGTTCTTC. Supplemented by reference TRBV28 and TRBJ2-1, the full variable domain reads DVKVTQSSRYLVKRTGEKVFLECVQDMDHENMFWYRQDPGLGLRLIYFSYDVKMKEKGDIPEGYSVSREKKERFSLILESASTNQTSMYLCASSSLNEQFFGPGTRLTVL.

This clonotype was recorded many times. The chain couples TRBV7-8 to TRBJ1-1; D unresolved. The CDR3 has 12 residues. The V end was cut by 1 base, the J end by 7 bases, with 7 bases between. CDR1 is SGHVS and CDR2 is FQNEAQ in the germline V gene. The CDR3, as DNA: TGTGCCAGCAGCTTAGTTCGCGATGAAGCTTTCTTT. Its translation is CASSLVRDEAFF.

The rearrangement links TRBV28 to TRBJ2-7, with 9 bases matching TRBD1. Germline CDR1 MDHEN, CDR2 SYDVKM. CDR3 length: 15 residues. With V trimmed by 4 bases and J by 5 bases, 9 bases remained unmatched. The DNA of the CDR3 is TGTGCCAGCAGTTCAGGGGGGACAGGGAATGACGAGCAGTACTTC. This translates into CASSSGGTGNDEQYF. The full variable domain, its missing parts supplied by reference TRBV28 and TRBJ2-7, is DVKVTQSSRYLVKRTGEKVFLECVQDMDHENMFWYRQDPGLGLRLIYFSYDVKMKEKGDIPEGYSVSREKKERFSLILESASTNQTSMYLCASSSGGTGNDEQYFGPGTRLTVT.

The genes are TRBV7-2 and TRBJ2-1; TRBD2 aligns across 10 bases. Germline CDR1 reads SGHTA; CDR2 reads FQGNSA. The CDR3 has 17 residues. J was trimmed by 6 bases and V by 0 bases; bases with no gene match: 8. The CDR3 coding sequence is TGTGCCAGCAGCTTAGCTAGTTCGGCTAGCGGGAGCAATGAGCAGTTCTTC. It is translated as CASSLASSASGSNEQFF.

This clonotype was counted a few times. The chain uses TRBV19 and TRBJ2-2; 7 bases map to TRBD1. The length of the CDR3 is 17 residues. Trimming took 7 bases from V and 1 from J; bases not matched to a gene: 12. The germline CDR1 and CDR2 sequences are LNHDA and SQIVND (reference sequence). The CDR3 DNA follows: TGTGCCAGTAACGACCCCCCGGACAGGCGGAACACCGGGGAGCTGTTTTTT. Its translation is CASNDPPDRRNTGELFF.

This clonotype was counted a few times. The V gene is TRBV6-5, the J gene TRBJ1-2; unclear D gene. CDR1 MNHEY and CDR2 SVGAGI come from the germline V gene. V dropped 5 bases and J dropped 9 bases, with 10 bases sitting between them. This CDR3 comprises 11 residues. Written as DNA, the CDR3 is TGTGCCAGCAGTCTGGACGGGAGCTACACCTTC. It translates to CASSLDGSYTF.

The CDR3 reads CASSPGTGEVTGELFF. The CDR3 region has the DNA TGCGCCAGCAGCCCAGGGACAGGAGAAGTCACCGGGGAGCTGTTTTTT. The gene calls are TRBV5-1 and TRBJ2-2; 8 bases agree with TRBD1. The J segment lost 4 bases and the V segment lost 4 bases, leaving 9 bases of the junction unmatched. This CDR3 comprises 16 residues. CDR1 and CDR2 (germline): SGHRS, YFSETQ.

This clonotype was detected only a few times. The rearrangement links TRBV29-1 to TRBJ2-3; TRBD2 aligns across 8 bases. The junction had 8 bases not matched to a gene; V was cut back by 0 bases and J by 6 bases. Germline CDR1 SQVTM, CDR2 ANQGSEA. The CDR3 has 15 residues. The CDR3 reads CSVEEGGRRMDTQYF. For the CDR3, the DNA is TGCAGCGTTGAAGAAGGCGGGAGGAGGATGGATACGCAGTATTTT.